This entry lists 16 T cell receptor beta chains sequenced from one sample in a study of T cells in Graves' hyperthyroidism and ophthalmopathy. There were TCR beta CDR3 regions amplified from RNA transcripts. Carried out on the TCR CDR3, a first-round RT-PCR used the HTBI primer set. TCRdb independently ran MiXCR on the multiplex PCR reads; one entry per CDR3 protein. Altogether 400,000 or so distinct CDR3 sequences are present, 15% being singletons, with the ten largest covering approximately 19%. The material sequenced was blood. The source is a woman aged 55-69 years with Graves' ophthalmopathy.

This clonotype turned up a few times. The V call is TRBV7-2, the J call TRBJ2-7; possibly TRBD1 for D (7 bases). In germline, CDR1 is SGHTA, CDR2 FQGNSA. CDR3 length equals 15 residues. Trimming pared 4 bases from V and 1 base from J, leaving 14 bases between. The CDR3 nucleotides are TGTGCCAGCAGCTGGGGGGACAGTAGATCCTACGAGCAGTACTTC. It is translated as CASSWGDSRSYEQYF.

CDR3 amino acids: CAWSLAGDTDTQYF. In nucleotides, the CDR3 is TGTGCCTGGAGTTTAGCGGGGGACACAGATACGCAGTATTTT. The gene calls are TRBV30 and TRBJ2-3, with 9 bases fitting TRBD2. The germline CDR1 and CDR2 sequences are GTSNPN and SVGIG (reference sequence). The CDR3 extends over 14 amino acids. J lost 2 bases, V lost 2 bases, and 2 bases had no gene match. The full variable domain, with the rest looked up from reference TRBV30 and TRBJ2-3, is SQTIHQWPATLVQPVGSPLSLECTVEGTSNPNLYWYRQAAGRGLQLLFYSVGIGQISSEVPQNLSASRPQDRQFILSSKKLLLSDSGFYLCAWSLAGDTDTQYFGPGTRLTVL.

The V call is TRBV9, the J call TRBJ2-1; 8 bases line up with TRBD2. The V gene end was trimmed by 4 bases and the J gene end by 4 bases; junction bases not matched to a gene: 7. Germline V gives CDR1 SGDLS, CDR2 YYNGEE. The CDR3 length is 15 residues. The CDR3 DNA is TGTGCCAGCAGCCCCCGACTAGCGCAATACAATGAGCAGTTCTTC. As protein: CASSPRLAQYNEQFF. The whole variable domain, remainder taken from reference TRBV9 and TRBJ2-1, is DSGVTQTPKHLITATGQRVTLRCSPRSGDLSVYWYQQSLDQGLQFLIQYYNGEERAKGNILERFSAQQFPDLHSELNLSSLELGDSALYFCASSPRLAQYNEQFFGPGTRLTVL.

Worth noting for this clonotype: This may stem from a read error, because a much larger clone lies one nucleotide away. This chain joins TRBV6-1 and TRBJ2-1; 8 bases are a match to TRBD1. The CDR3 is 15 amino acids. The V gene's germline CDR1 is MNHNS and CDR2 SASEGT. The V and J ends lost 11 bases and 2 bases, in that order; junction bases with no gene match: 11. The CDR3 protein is CAGARTGIAYNEQFF. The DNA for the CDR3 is TGTGCCGGTGCTAGGACAGGGATAGCCTACAATGAGCAGTTCTTC.

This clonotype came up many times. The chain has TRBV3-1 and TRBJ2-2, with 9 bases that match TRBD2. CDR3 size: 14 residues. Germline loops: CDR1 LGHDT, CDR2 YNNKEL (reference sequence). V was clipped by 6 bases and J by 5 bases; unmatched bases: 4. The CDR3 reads CASRASGITGELFF. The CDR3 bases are TGTGCCAGCAGGGCTAGCGGGATTACCGGGGAGCTGTTTTTT.

DNA of the CDR3: TGTGCCAGCAGTTACTCCTCTGGACCCGAGCAGTACTTC. Amino acid sequence: CASSYSSGPEQYF. The chain recombines TRBV6-5 with TRBJ2-7; D is undetermined. The CDR3 contains 13 residues. Germline V lookup: CDR1 MNHEY, CDR2 SVGAGI. Trimming shortened V by 0 bases and J by 6 bases, and 9 bases separated the two germline ends.

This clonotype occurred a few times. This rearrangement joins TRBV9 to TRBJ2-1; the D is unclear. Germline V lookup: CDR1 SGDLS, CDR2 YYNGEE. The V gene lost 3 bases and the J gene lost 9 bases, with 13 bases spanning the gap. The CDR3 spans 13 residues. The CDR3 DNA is TGTGCCAGCAGCGCTGGGGTGGGTGTTGAGCAGTTCTTC. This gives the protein CASSAGVGVEQFF.

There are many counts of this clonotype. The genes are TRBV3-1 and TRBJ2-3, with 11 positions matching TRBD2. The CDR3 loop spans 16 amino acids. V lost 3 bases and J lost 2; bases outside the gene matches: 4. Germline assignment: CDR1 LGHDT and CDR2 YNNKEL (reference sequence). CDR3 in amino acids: CASSQGTSGYTDTQYF. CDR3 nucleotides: TGTGCCAGCAGCCAGGGGACTAGCGGATACACAGATACGCAGTATTTT.

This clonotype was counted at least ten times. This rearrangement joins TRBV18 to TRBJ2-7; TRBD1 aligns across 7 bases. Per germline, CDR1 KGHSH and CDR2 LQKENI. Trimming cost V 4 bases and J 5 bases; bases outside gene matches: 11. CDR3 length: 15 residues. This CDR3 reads CASSLRTGGYDEQYF. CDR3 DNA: TGTGCCAGCTCACTGAGGACAGGCGGGTACGACGAGCAGTACTTC.

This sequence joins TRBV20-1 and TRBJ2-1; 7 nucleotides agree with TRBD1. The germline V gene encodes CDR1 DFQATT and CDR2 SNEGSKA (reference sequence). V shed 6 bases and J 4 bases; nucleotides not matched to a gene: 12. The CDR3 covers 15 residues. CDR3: CSATTLTGAYNEQFF. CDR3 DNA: TGCAGTGCCACCACCCTCACAGGGGCGTACAATGAGCAGTTCTTC.

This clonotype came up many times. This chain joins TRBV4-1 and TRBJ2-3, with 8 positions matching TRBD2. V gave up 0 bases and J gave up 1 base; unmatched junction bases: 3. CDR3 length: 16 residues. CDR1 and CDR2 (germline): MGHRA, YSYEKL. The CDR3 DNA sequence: TGCGCCAGCAGCCAAGACCAAGCGGGAGGCACAGATACGCAGTATTTT. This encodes CASSQDQAGGTDTQYF.

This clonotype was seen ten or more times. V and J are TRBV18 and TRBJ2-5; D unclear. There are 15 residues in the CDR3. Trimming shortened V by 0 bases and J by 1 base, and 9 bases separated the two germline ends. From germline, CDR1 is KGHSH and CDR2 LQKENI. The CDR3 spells CASSPPGTGQETQYF. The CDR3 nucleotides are TGTGCCAGCTCACCACCGGGAACTGGCCAAGAGACCCAGTACTTC.

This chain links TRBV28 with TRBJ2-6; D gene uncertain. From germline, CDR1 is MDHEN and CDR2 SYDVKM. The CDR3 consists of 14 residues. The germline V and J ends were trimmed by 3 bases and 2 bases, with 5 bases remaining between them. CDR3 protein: CASSFDAGANVLTF. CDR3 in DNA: TGTGCCAGCAGTTTCGATGCTGGGGCCAACGTCCTGACTTTC.

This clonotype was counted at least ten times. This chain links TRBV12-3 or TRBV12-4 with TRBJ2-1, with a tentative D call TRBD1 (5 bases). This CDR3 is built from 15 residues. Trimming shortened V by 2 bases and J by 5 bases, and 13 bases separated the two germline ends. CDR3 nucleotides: TGTGCCAGCAGTTTACGGCAGGGCGCGCACAATGAGCAGTTCTTC. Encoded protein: CASSLRQGAHNEQFF.

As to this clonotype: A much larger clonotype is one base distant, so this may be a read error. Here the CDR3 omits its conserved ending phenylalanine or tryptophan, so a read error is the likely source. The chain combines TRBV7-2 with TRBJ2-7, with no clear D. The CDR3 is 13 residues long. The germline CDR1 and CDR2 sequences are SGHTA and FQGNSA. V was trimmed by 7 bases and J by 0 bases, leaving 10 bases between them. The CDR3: CASNSRSSYEQYL. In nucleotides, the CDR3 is TGTGCCAGCAACTCCCGAAGCTCCTACGAGCAGTACCTC.

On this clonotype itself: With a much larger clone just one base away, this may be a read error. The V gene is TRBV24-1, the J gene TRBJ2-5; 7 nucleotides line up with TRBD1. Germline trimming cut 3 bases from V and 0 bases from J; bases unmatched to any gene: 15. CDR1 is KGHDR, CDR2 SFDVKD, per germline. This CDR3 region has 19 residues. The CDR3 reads CATSDERDRVGANQETQYF. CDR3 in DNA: TGTGCCACCAGTGATGAGCGTGACAGGGTGGGCGCCAACCAAGAGACCCAGTACTTC.